The rows below give T cell receptor beta chains drawn from one sample of a study of molecular identifiers for immune sequencing clone quantification. In TCRdb, the PCR reads were re-called with MiXCR into one record per CDR3 protein. The sample contains 85,000 to 90,000 distinct CDR3 sequences, around 20% of which appear only once. Sequenced sample: naive CD8+ T cells from blood, with Jurkat cell RNA spiked in. The receptors stem from a human donor in good health. Some libraries in this study had Jurkat cell RNA spiked in. CDR3s include the opening cysteine and the closing phenylalanine or tryptophan. The order of the fields is clone size, D gene, V gene, J gene, CDR3 protein. D genes are given only for firm matches. A clone size is listed for some rows: how often the clone was seen (once, few, many), or a class if it is expanded.

abundance: many
d_gene: TRBD1
v_gene: TRBV5-4
j_gene: TRBJ2-3
CDR3aa: CASSSAGTGPDF

abundance: many
d_gene: NA
v_gene: TRBV29-1
j_gene: TRBJ2-2
CDR3aa: CSADGNTGELFF

abundance: NA
d_gene: TRBD2
v_gene: TRBV7-2
j_gene: TRBJ2-7
CDR3aa: CASSPGPGTRTYEQYF

abundance: many
d_gene: NA
v_gene: TRBV4-3
j_gene: TRBJ1-5
CDR3aa: CASSQVMHQPQHF

abundance: NA
d_gene: NA
v_gene: TRBV28
j_gene: TRBJ1-5
CDR3aa: CASSLIGAGSNQPQHF

abundance: many
d_gene: NA
v_gene: TRBV4-1
j_gene: TRBJ2-7
CDR3aa: CASSRLSKDEQYF

abundance: NA
d_gene: NA
v_gene: TRBV28
j_gene: TRBJ1-5
CDR3aa: CASSFHGQTNPNQPQHF

abundance: many
d_gene: TRBD2
v_gene: TRBV9
j_gene: TRBJ2-3
CDR3aa: CASAGGGMADTQYF

abundance: many
d_gene: TRBD2
v_gene: TRBV4-1
j_gene: TRBJ2-3
CDR3aa: CASSQEAASGGVDTQYF

abundance: NA
d_gene: NA
v_gene: TRBV11-3
j_gene: TRBJ2-5
CDR3aa: CASAGSLPETQYF

abundance: few
d_gene: NA
v_gene: TRBV6-2/TRBV6-3
j_gene: TRBJ2-1
CDR3aa: CASSYSGVGGSRTSLYNEQFF

abundance: many
d_gene: NA
v_gene: TRBV5-8
j_gene: TRBJ1-5
CDR3aa: CASSLAVFNPGIRGAQHF

abundance: many
d_gene: TRBD1
v_gene: TRBV7-8
j_gene: TRBJ2-7
CDR3aa: CASSNRQGVSYEQYF

abundance: many
d_gene: NA
v_gene: TRBV6-5
j_gene: TRBJ2-5
CDR3aa: CASSSGGNRETQYF

abundance: NA
d_gene: TRBD2
v_gene: TRBV3-1
j_gene: TRBJ2-3
CDR3aa: CASSHTSGSPTDTQYF

abundance: few
d_gene: NA
v_gene: TRBV27
j_gene: TRBJ2-1
CDR3aa: CASKSPGNNEQFF

abundance: many
d_gene: NA
v_gene: TRBV4-2
j_gene: TRBJ2-3
CDR3aa: CASSQVGGPTDTQYF

abundance: many
d_gene: NA
v_gene: TRBV7-7
j_gene: TRBJ2-2
CDR3aa: CASSLEVGNTGELFF

abundance: NA
d_gene: NA
v_gene: TRBV12-3/TRBV12-4
j_gene: TRBJ1-2
CDR3aa: CASSSGPDGYTF

abundance: many
d_gene: NA
v_gene: TRBV5-1
j_gene: TRBJ2-5
CDR3aa: CASSRWAGEQETQYF

abundance: NA
d_gene: TRBD2
v_gene: TRBV7-2
j_gene: TRBJ2-3
CDR3aa: CASSIYGTSGSWSDTQYF

abundance: many
d_gene: TRBD2
v_gene: TRBV4-3
j_gene: TRBJ2-3
CDR3aa: CASSQALAGASTDTQYF

abundance: many
d_gene: TRBD1
v_gene: TRBV27
j_gene: TRBJ2-7
CDR3aa: CASSLVRDRASEQYF

abundance: many
d_gene: NA
v_gene: TRBV20-1
j_gene: TRBJ2-2
CDR3aa: CSASPGVDTGELFF

abundance: many
d_gene: NA
v_gene: TRBV9
j_gene: TRBJ1-1
CDR3aa: CASSVEGLREPGAEAFF

abundance: NA
d_gene: TRBD2
v_gene: TRBV13
j_gene: TRBJ2-3
CDR3aa: CASSLRTSGLQDTQCF

abundance: many
d_gene: NA
v_gene: TRBV11-2
j_gene: TRBJ2-2
CDR3aa: CASSQGQGSGELFF

abundance: many
d_gene: TRBD2
v_gene: TRBV19
j_gene: TRBJ2-2
CDR3aa: CASSLGGGGTGELFF

abundance: many
d_gene: NA
v_gene: TRBV29-1
j_gene: TRBJ2-7
CDR3aa: CSAQGHEQYF

abundance: many
d_gene: NA
v_gene: TRBV28
j_gene: TRBJ2-1
CDR3aa: CASSFRLSYNEQFF

abundance: many
d_gene: NA
v_gene: TRBV10-1
j_gene: TRBJ2-7
CDR3aa: CASSESSYEQYF

abundance: many
d_gene: NA
v_gene: TRBV4-3
j_gene: TRBJ1-1
CDR3aa: CASSQDSLRPFAEAFF

abundance: many
d_gene: NA
v_gene: TRBV19
j_gene: TRBJ2-4
CDR3aa: CASSIGGIAKNIQYF

abundance: many
d_gene: TRBD2
v_gene: TRBV19
j_gene: TRBJ2-1
CDR3aa: CASSILAGGPNEQFF

abundance: many
d_gene: NA
v_gene: TRBV5-5
j_gene: TRBJ1-1
CDR3aa: CASSLDPGDTEAFF

abundance: many
d_gene: NA
v_gene: TRBV7-6
j_gene: TRBJ2-7
CDR3aa: CASRSEGGEQYF

abundance: many
d_gene: TRBD1
v_gene: TRBV27
j_gene: TRBJ2-7
CDR3aa: CASRDRGYNEQYF

abundance: NA
d_gene: NA
v_gene: TRBV6-2/TRBV6-3
j_gene: TRBJ2-2
CDR3aa: CASSYWQGWNPGELFF

abundance: many
d_gene: TRBD1
v_gene: TRBV30
j_gene: TRBJ1-3
CDR3aa: CAWGDRAGNTIYF

abundance: once
d_gene: TRBD2
v_gene: TRBV10-3
j_gene: TRBJ2-7
CDR3aa: CAIRVVLAGGVYEQYF

abundance: many
d_gene: TRBD2
v_gene: TRBV24-1
j_gene: TRBJ2-1
CDR3aa: CATSEYRTVPERELDNEQFF

abundance: many
d_gene: TRBD2
v_gene: TRBV28
j_gene: TRBJ2-3
CDR3aa: CASSPRLAGGIDTQYF